The clone carrying this TCR beta chain was counted once. What it binds is not known. Trimming cost V 3 bases and J 3 bases; bases outside gene matches: 7. This CDR3 is 15 amino acids long. Looked up from germline, CDR1 is MGHRA and CDR2 is YSYEKL. The data stem from a study of shared clonotypes between healthy human individuals. General study findings and limits: Shared clonotypes: about 5.3% naive CD4, roughly 4% naive CD8, under 2.5% memory CD4, approximately 0.41% memory CD8.

Per the authors' pipeline: ImmunoSEQ gave junction-only sequences without quality scores, so filtering differed. Clones were sequenced by immunoSEQ multiplex PCR, and TCRdb holds only the in-frame ones, with some missing. The V and J calls and clone size are taken from that table; D and trimming were inferred from the DNA. The data show 950,000 to 1,300,000 clones, 65% to 75% seen once. Naive CD4+ cells were CD45RA-selected; the remaining cells were memory. Specimen: memory CD4+ T cells sorted from blood. Subset denoted: CD45RA-negative fraction. This TCR was sampled from a man between 18 and 29 years old in good health. V is TRBV4-1 and J is TRBJ1-1; 7 bases line up with TRBD1. The CDR3 DNA follows: TGCGCCAGCAGCCACCCAGGGGGGGTTCACACTGAAGCTTTCTTT. Amino acids: CASSHPGGVHTEAFF.